The 27 T cell receptor beta chains listed next were all sequenced from one sample in a study of stem cell transplantation in POMP-related autoinflammatory disease. General study points: Across all analyzed T-cell subsets, patients with PRAID tended toward reduced diversity and increased clonality. Fewer unique TRB V-J gene pairings were identified in patients with PRAID.

Their cognate antigens are unknown. Data came from immunoSEQ multiplex PCR; TCRdb stores just in-frame clones and leaves some out. The sample has 7,000 to 9,000 clones; approximately 91% are singletons. The source was CD8+ T cells from PBMCs, collected before stem cell transplantation. These receptors all come from a human donor with POMP-related autoinflammation and immune dysregulation (PRAID).

This chain joins TRBV19 and TRBJ1-1, with D unresolved. Trimming left V 3 bases short and J 8 bases short, with 10 bases between. Germline loops: CDR1 LNHDA, CDR2 SQIVND (reference sequence). The CDR3 loop spans 12 amino acids. The CDR3 reads CASSMGPLEAFF. CDR3 DNA sequence: TGTGCCAGTAGTATGGGTCCGCTAGAAGCTTTCTTT. Full variable domain (outside the CDR3, taken from reference TRBV19 and TRBJ1-1): DGGITQSPKYLFRKEGQNVTLSCEQNLNHDAMYWYRQDPGQGLRLIYYSQIVNDFQKGDIAEGYSVSREKKESFPLTVTSAQKNPTAFYLCASSMGPLEAFFGQGTRLTVV.

The V and J genes are TRBV7-9 and TRBJ2-7; D is unclear. Germline loops: CDR1 SEHNR, CDR2 FQNEAQ (reference sequence). V lost 1 base to trimming and J lost 2 bases, with 9 bases between them. The CDR3 totals 14 residues. CDR3 protein: CASSLVGCPYEQYF. CDR3 DNA sequence: TGTGCCAGCAGCTTAGTAGGCTGCCCCTACGAGCAGTACTTC. Supplemented by reference TRBV7-9 and TRBJ2-7, the full variable domain reads DTGVSQNPRHKITKRGQNVTFRCDPISEHNRLYWYRQTLGQGPEFLTYFQNEAQLEKSRLLSDRFSAERPKGSFSTLEIQRTEQGDSAMYLCASSLVGCPYEQYFGPGTRLTVT.

The rearrangement links TRBV2 to TRBJ1-1; D ambiguous. V lost 8 bases and J 6 bases, leaving 22 bases between the germline ends. There are 15 residues in the CDR3. CDR1 and CDR2 from the germline V gene are SNHLY and FYNNEI. CDR3 protein: CASASWGVGLSEAFF. The CDR3 bases are TGTGCCAGCGCCTCTTGGGGAGTCGGATTGTCTGAAGCTTTCTTT.

This sequence joins TRBV7-9 and TRBJ1-1; D is perhaps TRBD1 (5 bases). The V end was cut by 2 bases, the J end by 6 bases, with 10 bases between. The CDR3 runs 13 residues. CDR1 SEHNR and CDR2 FQNEAQ come from the germline V gene (reference sequence). In nucleotides, the CDR3 is TGTGCCAGCAGCTTACCCGACAGACCTGAAGCTTTCTTT. Protein: CASSLPDRPEAFF.

V is TRBV7-9 and J is TRBJ2-5; 7 nucleotides line up with TRBD1. From germline, CDR1 is SEHNR and CDR2 FQNEAQ (reference sequence). Trimming at V came to 1 base and at J to 3 bases, leaving 14 bases not matched to a gene. This CDR3 spans 18 amino acids. The DNA for the CDR3 is TGTGCCAGCAGCTTAGTGGGTTGGGACAGCCCCGAGGAAGAGACCCAGTACTTC. Its protein is CASSLVGWDSPEEETQYF.

The rearrangement joins TRBV7-3 to TRBJ2-3; D uncertain. This CDR3 spans 14 amino acids. V lost 3 bases, J lost 6 bases, and 13 bases lay in between. From germline, CDR1 is SGHTA and CDR2 FQGTGA. For the CDR3, the DNA is TGTGCCAGCAGCTTGACCCACTACACGGATACGCAGTATTTT. Its protein product is CASSLTHYTDTQYF.

The rearrangement joins TRBV27 to TRBJ2-2; a possible D gene is TRBD2 (6 bases). CDR1 is MNHEY and CDR2 is SMNVEV in the germline V gene (reference sequence). The CDR3 is 15 residues long. Trimming removed 5 bases at V and 4 bases at J, with 14 bases between. CDR3 sequence: CASSPGGLGTGELFF. CDR3 in DNA: TGTGCCAGCAGTCCTGGGGGGTTGGGCACCGGGGAGCTGTTTTTT.

The chain has TRBV9 and TRBJ1-2, with D uncertain. The CDR3 sequence is 16 residues long. The V gene lost 0 bases and the J gene lost 0 bases, with 12 bases spanning the gap. Germline V gene lookup returns CDR1 SGDLS and CDR2 YYNGEE. CDR3 sequence (DNA): TGTGCCAGCAGCGTAGTACCGGGTCAAGCTAACTATGGCTACACCTTC. Protein product: CASSVVPGQANYGYTF.

This chain connects TRBV15 to TRBJ2-7; 7 bases fit TRBD2. The CDR3 covers 15 residues. Germline CDR1 reads LNHNV; CDR2 reads YYDKDF (reference sequence). The ends lost 3 bases at V and 0 bases at J; junction bases unmatched: 5. The CDR3 bases are TGTGCCACCAGCAGCGAGCGGGGCCGCTCCTACGAGCAGTACTTC. It specifies CATSSERGRSYEQYF.

This chain links TRBV29-1 with TRBJ1-3; TRBD1 is a possible D gene (6 bases). The length of the CDR3 is 14 residues. V dropped 7 bases and J dropped 8 bases, with 21 bases sitting between them. Germline values: CDR1 SQVTM, CDR2 ANQGSEA. CDR3 amino acids: CSAGAGGPLDTIYF. In DNA, the CDR3 is TGCAGCGCTGGGGCGGGGGGGCCCCTGGACACCATATATTTT.

The chain employs TRBV13 and TRBJ2-7; the D is unclear. Germline CDR1 reads PRHDT; CDR2 reads FYEKMQ (reference sequence). This CDR3 has 11 amino acids. Trimming took off 3 bases at V and 3 bases at J, with 3 bases between the two ends. The CDR3 here is CASSLGYEQYF. CDR3 coding DNA: TGTGCCAGCAGCTTGGGCTACGAGCAGTACTTC. Full variable domain (rest looked up from reference TRBV13 and TRBJ2-7): AAGVIQSPRHLIKEKRETATLKCYPIPRHDTVYWYQQGPGQDPQFLISFYEKMQSDKGSIPDRFSAQQFSDYHSELNMSSLELGDSALYFCASSLGYEQYFGPGTRLTVT.

The CDR3 protein is CASSLGESQPQHF. In DNA form, the CDR3 reads TGTGCCAGCAGTTTAGGAGAGAGTCAGCCCCAGCATTTT. This sequence joins TRBV6-5 and TRBJ1-5; D remains ambiguous. V was trimmed by 4 bases and J by 6 bases, leaving 10 bases between them. The germline V gene encodes CDR1 MNHEY and CDR2 SVGAGI. The CDR3 loop spans 13 amino acids.

The chain combines TRBV30 with TRBJ2-1, with D perhaps matching TRBD2 (8 bases). The CDR3 runs 14 residues. Germline CDR1 reads GTSNPN; CDR2 reads SVGIG (reference sequence). Trimming pared 4 bases from V and 8 bases from J, leaving 18 bases between. The CDR3 DNA reads as TGTGCCTGGAACCGGGGGGGCCAGGGGGATGAGCAGTTCTTC. The encoded protein is CAWNRGGQGDEQFF. The whole variable domain, remainder taken from reference TRBV30 and TRBJ2-1, is SQTIHQWPATLVQPVGSPLSLECTVEGTSNPNLYWYRQAAGRGLQLLFYSVGIGQISSEVPQNLSASRPQDRQFILSSKKLLLSDSGFYLCAWNRGGQGDEQFFGPGTRLTVL.

The V gene is TRBV7-9, the J gene TRBJ1-5; D is unclear. Per germline, CDR1 SEHNR and CDR2 FQNEAQ (reference sequence). Trimming removed 2 bases from V and 4 bases from J, with 9 bases in between. The CDR3 sequence is 14 residues long. DNA for the CDR3: TGTGCCAGCAGCTTATTGGCAGGAAATCAGCCCCAGCATTTT. It translates to CASSLLAGNQPQHF.

The rearrangement uses TRBV25-1 and TRBJ2-2, with D maybe TRBD2 (5 bases). V was clipped by 5 bases and J by 0 bases, with 10 bases between them. This CDR3 is 15 amino acids long. Germline V gene lookup returns CDR1 MGHDK and CDR2 SYGVNS. This CDR3 reads CASSSDYPNTGELFF. The CDR3 region has the DNA TGTGCCAGCAGTTCAGACTACCCGAACACCGGGGAGCTGTTTTTT.

The chain combines TRBV29-1 with TRBJ1-2; D remains ambiguous. Trimming stripped 3 bases from V and 8 bases from J, with 1 base between. This CDR3 has 8 residues. CDR1 and CDR2 from the germline V gene are SQVTM and ANQGSEA. CDR3 sequence: CSVDGYTF. The CDR3 DNA sequence: TGCAGCGTTGACGGCTACACCTTC.

This clone was found once. The DNA of the CDR3 is TGTGCCAGCTCCAGCAACACTGAAGCTTTCTTT. Translating gives CASSSNTEAFF. V is TRBV18 and J is TRBJ1-1; D uncertain. Trimming took off 6 bases at V and 2 bases at J, with 4 bases between the two ends. This CDR3 spans 11 amino acids. Looked up from germline, CDR1 is KGHSH and CDR2 is LQKENI.

The chain has TRBV7-6 and TRBJ2-1; D gene ambiguous. The germline gives CDR1 SGHVS, CDR2 FNYEAQ. Trimming stripped 1 base from V and 5 bases from J, with 0 bases between. CDR3 length equals 11 residues. The CDR3 region is CASSLDNEQFF. CDR3 nucleotides: TGTGCCAGCAGCTTAGACAATGAGCAGTTCTTC.

The chain links TRBV6-6 to TRBJ2-2; either TRBD1 or TRBD2 may fit D (5 bases each). V shed 6 bases and J shed 3 bases, with 11 bases lying between them. In germline, CDR1 is MNHNY, CDR2 SVGAGI (reference sequence). The CDR3 is 14 amino acids. The CDR3 region is CASSPGTYTGELFF. In nucleotides, the CDR3 is TGTGCCAGCAGCCCGGGGACCTACACCGGGGAGCTGTTTTTT.

The CDR3 spells CASSLPRTIYEQYF. CDR3 DNA: TGTGCCAGCAGTTTACCAAGGACAATCTACGAGCAGTACTTC. The chain carries TRBV28 and TRBJ2-7, with D possibly being TRBD1 (5 bases). With 2 bases removed from V and 3 bases from J, the gap between germline ends came to 11 bases. This CDR3 spans 14 amino acids. Germline CDR1 and CDR2: MDHEN and SYDVKM.

The V call is TRBV4-2, the J call TRBJ1-2; no clear D. This CDR3 has 13 amino acids. CDR1 and CDR2 (germline): LGHNA, YNFKEQ. The V end lost 4 bases, the J end lost 1 base, and 7 bases lay between the germline ends. CDR3: CASSPTDNYGYTF. In DNA form, the CDR3 reads TGTGCCAGCAGCCCTACAGATAACTATGGCTACACCTTC.

V and J are TRBV5-1 and TRBJ2-1, with D maybe TRBD1 (7 bases). The germline gives CDR1 SGHRS, CDR2 YFSETQ. Trimming left V 5 bases short and J 7 bases short, with 10 bases between. The CDR3 contains 12 residues. This CDR3 reads CASRQGRNEQFF. Written as DNA, the CDR3 is TGCGCCAGCAGACAGGGGAGGAATGAGCAGTTCTTC.

The chain uses TRBV2 and TRBJ1-3; no definite D call. The CDR3 spans 14 residues. Germline loops: CDR1 SNHLY, CDR2 FYNNEI. Trimming took off 2 bases at V and 4 bases at J, with 9 bases between the two ends. In DNA form, the CDR3 reads TGTGCCAGCAGTGAACTCAGTACCGGAAACACCATATATTTT. It yields the protein CASSELSTGNTIYF.

This sequence joins TRBV9 and TRBJ2-7, with D possibly TRBD2 on 5 matching bases. This CDR3 is built from 14 residues. The ends were cut back, 4 bases at V and 1 base at J, with 12 bases in the middle. Germline V gives CDR1 SGDLS, CDR2 YYNGEE. The DNA of the CDR3 is TGTGCCAGCAGCCCCGGGCGGGTTTCCTACGAGCAGTACTTC. Protein product: CASSPGRVSYEQYF.

This clone was found a few times. V gene TRBV7-9 combines with J gene TRBJ1-5; D ambiguous. CDR3 size: 14 residues. V gave up 3 bases and J gave up 5 bases, with 11 bases separating them. Germline lookup yields CDR1 SEHNR and CDR2 FQNEAQ (reference sequence). The CDR3 nucleotides are TGTGCCAGCAGCTTTACCGGGATTGATCAGCCCCAGCATTTT. It yields the protein CASSFTGIDQPQHF.

The V and J genes are TRBV6-6 and TRBJ1-5, with a possible D match to TRBD1 (5 bases). CDR3 length: 16 amino acids. CDR1 is MNHNY, CDR2 SVGAGI, per germline (reference sequence). With 2 bases removed from V and 0 bases from J, the gap between germline ends came to 11 bases. The CDR3 bases are TGTGCCAGCAGTTACCGCAGGGATTATAGCAATCAGCCCCAGCATTTT. Amino acid sequence: CASSYRRDYSNQPQHF.

With respect to this clone: This sample includes further DNA sequences coding for the same CDR3. The V call is TRBV7-9, the J call TRBJ2-7; the match to TRBD1 covers 7 bases. CDR1 and CDR2 from the germline V gene are SEHNR and FQNEAQ (reference sequence). Germline trimming cut 5 bases from V and 2 bases from J; bases unmatched to any gene: 9. This CDR3 is 15 amino acids long. CDR3 in amino acids: CASSAKQGIPYEQYF. In nucleotides, the CDR3 is TGTGCCAGCAGCGCAAAACAGGGGATACCCTACGAGCAGTACTTC.